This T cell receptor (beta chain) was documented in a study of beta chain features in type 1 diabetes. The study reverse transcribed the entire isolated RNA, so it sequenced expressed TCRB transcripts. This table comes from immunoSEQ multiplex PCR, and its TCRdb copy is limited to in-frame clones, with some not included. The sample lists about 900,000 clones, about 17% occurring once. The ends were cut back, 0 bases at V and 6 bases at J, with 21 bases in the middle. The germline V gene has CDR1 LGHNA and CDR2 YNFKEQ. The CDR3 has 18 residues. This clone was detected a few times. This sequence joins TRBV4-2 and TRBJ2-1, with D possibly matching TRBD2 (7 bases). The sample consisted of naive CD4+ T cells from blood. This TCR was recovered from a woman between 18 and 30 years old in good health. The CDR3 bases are TGTGCCAGCAGCCAAGATCCGACCCGGGGGGCCATCGCCAATGAGCAGTTCTTC. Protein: CASSQDPTRGAIANEQFF.